A single sample gave rise to the 27 T cell receptor beta chains below, sequenced in a study of control samples from healthy donors and cancer patients. This table comes from immunoSEQ multiplex PCR, and its TCRdb copy is limited to in-frame clones, with some not included. In the table there are about 130,000 clones, under 95% of which are singletons. The sequenced sample was PBMCs. The receptors shown here come from a man in his fifties or sixties with head and neck cancer.

V and J are TRBV5-6 and TRBJ2-7; D is uncertain. Per the germline V gene, CDR1 is SGHDT and CDR2 is YYEEEE. The ends were cut back, 4 bases at V and 7 bases at J, with 15 bases in the middle. The CDR3 has 13 residues. Here the CDR3 DNA reads TGTGCCAGCAGCCCGCCGGCCGTTGGGGAGCAGTACTTC. The encoded protein is CASSPPAVGEQYF.

This clone was counted only a few times. This rearrangement joins TRBV18 to TRBJ2-5; the match to TRBD2 covers 8 bases. CDR1 and CDR2 from the germline V gene are KGHSH and LQKENI. V lost 3 bases to trimming and J lost 4 bases; unmatched junction nucleotides: 10. The CDR3 is 16 residues long. The CDR3 is CASSPAARGAGETQYF. The CDR3 nucleotides read TGTGCCAGCTCACCCGCCGCGCGGGGGGCCGGAGAGACCCAGTACTTC.

The rearrangement joins TRBV5-1 to TRBJ2-3; maybe TRBD2 (5 bases). This CDR3 comprises 16 residues. The V gene's germline CDR1 is SGHRS and CDR2 YFSETQ. Between the trimmed V and J ends, which lost 1 base and 0 bases, there was a span of 12 bases. In DNA, the CDR3 is TGCGCCAGCAGCTTGAACCTCGGGGTGAGCACAGATACGCAGTATTTT. Encoded protein: CASSLNLGVSTDTQYF.

J is TRBJ1-1 and V is TRBV7-9; perhaps TRBD1 as D (5 bases). Trimming shortened V by 4 bases and J by 1 base, and 16 bases separated the two germline ends. The CDR3 extends over 16 amino acids. Germline V gives CDR1 SEHNR, CDR2 FQNEAQ (reference sequence). The CDR3 sequence: CASSSYPGRTNTEAFF. The CDR3 DNA sequence: TGTGCCAGCAGCTCATATCCGGGACGGACGAACACTGAAGCTTTCTTT.

The V call is TRBV6-5, the J call TRBJ2-4; TRBD2 agrees at 8 bases. CDR3 size: 15 residues. The V segment lost 5 bases and the J segment 8 bases; nucleotides outside the gene matches: 11. Germline CDR1 and CDR2: MNHEY and SVGAGI. CDR3 in DNA: TGTGCCAGCAGTAGATCCGGGACTAGTCGGCACATTCAGTACTTC. The encoded protein is CASSRSGTSRHIQYF.

This sequence joins TRBV11-3 and TRBJ2-1, with D possibly being TRBD1 or TRBD2 (5 bases each). The ends were cut back, 6 bases at V and 14 bases at J, with 20 bases in the middle. Germline-derived CDR1 and CDR2 are SGHNT and YENEEA. This CDR3 region has 13 residues. CDR3 in DNA: TGTGCCAGCAGTCCGGCAGGGTCAGAGAGGGAGTTCTTC. Translating it yields CASSPAGSEREFF. Complete variable domain (other parts from reference TRBV11-3 and TRBJ2-1): EAGVVQSPRYKIIEKKQPVAFWCNPISGHNTLYWYLQNLGQGPELLIRYENEEAVDDSQLPKDRFSAERLKGVDSTLKIQPAELGDSAVYLCASSPAGSEREFFGPGTRLTVL.

The V call is TRBV3-1 (or the pseudogene TRBV3-2), the J call TRBJ1-1; D gene unclear. Trimming removed 4 bases at V and 1 base at J, with 4 bases between. This CDR3 comprises 12 residues. CDR1 LGHDT and CDR2 YNNKEL come from the germline V gene (reference sequence). CDR3 region: CASSRTNTEAFF. In nucleotides, the CDR3 is TGTGCCAGCAGCCGAACGAACACTGAAGCTTTCTTT.

This sequence joins TRBV6-5 and TRBJ2-3; 8 bases match TRBD2. CDR1 is MNHEY, CDR2 SVGAGI, per germline. The CDR3 runs 15 residues. The J segment lost 3 bases and the V segment lost 2 bases, leaving 4 bases of the junction unmatched. CDR3 amino acids: CASSYRREGTDTQYF. The CDR3, as DNA: TGTGCCAGCAGTTACCGACGGGAGGGGACAGATACGCAGTATTTT.

V and J are TRBV3-1 (or the pseudogene TRBV3-2) and TRBJ2-7; 13 positions agree with TRBD2. The CDR3 extends over 17 amino acids. Trimming took 3 bases from V and 6 from J; bases not matched to a gene: 11. Germline V CDR1 and CDR2: LGHDT, YNNKEL (reference sequence). The CDR3 nucleotides read TGTGCCAGCAGCCAGAGACTAGCGGGGGGTGAGATTGGCGAGCAGTACTTC. Its protein is CASSQRLAGGEIGEQYF.

V and J are TRBV12-3 or TRBV12-4 and TRBJ1-4, with D possibly being TRBD1 (5 bases). The CDR3 spans 13 residues. V shed 3 bases and J shed 8 bases, with 10 bases lying between them. CDR3 coding DNA: TGTGCCAGCAGTTTGGTGGGGGTAGAAAAACTGTTTTTT. Amino acid sequence: CASSLVGVEKLFF.

The chain links TRBV2 to TRBJ1-5; a weak D match, TRBD1 (5 bases). V was cut by 6 bases and J by 4 bases, with 13 bases left in between. Germline CDR1 is SNHLY and CDR2 is FYNNEI. This CDR3 spans 14 amino acids. The CDR3 reads CASRDRGLNQPQHF. The CDR3 DNA is TGTGCCAGCAGAGACCGGGGACTGAATCAGCCCCAGCATTTT.

This clone appeared a single time. This chain connects TRBV4-3 to TRBJ1-2, with 8 nucleotides matching TRBD1. Losses at the gene ends were 1 base for V and 8 bases for J; bases not matched to a gene: 9. The CDR3 totals 15 residues. Germline values: CDR1 LGHNA, CDR2 YSLEER. The CDR3 loop is CASSQVGTGSRGYTF. For the CDR3, the DNA is TGCGCCAGCAGCCAAGTGGGGACAGGTTCTCGCGGCTACACCTTC.

This clone has a single count. This sequence joins TRBV5-1 and TRBJ1-6; D is unclear. The length of the CDR3 is 13 residues. The ends were cut back, 1 base at V and 7 bases at J, with 6 bases in the middle. Germline V gene sequence: CDR1 SGHRS, CDR2 YFSETQ. CDR3 coding DNA: TGCGCCAGCAGCTTGACTGAGAATTCACCCCTCCACTTT. Its translation: CASSLTENSPLHF.

The chain couples TRBV4-1 to TRBJ1-2, with D possibly matching TRBD1 (5 bases). CDR1 is MGHRA and CDR2 is YSYEKL in the germline V gene. Trimming cost V 0 bases and J 4 bases, with 27 bases left between them. This CDR3 has 20 amino acids. The CDR3 nucleotides are TGCGCCAGCAGCCAAGATTACGGGATCGTCTTCGTTGGGGGAGTCTATGGCTACACCTTC. Its translation is CASSQDYGIVFVGGVYGYTF.

This chain joins TRBV21-1 and TRBJ2-5. TRBV21-1 constitutes a pseudogene. The CDR3 loop spans 15 amino acids. The CDR3 spells CASSKGSRGAETQYF. The CDR3, as DNA: TGTGCCAGCAGCAAAGGGTCACGAGGGGCCGAGACCCAGTACTTC.

V is TRBV9 and J is TRBJ1-4; D gene uncertain. Germline V gene data show CDR1 as SGDLS and CDR2 as YYNGEE. The V end lost 10 bases, the J end lost 5 bases, and 18 bases lay between the germline ends. This CDR3 is 14 amino acids long. The CDR3, as DNA: TGTGCCTCCAGCGTAGGAGAATGGAATGAAAAACTGTTTTTT. This encodes CASSVGEWNEKLFF.

This chain links TRBV10-3 with TRBJ1-5; the D gene is possibly TRBD1 (6 bases). The CDR3 extends over 15 amino acids. Trimming cost V 0 bases and J 3 bases, with 9 bases left between them. Germline CDR1 is ENHRY and CDR2 is SYGVKD. CDR3 residues: CAISESTGTNQPQHF. CDR3 bases: TGTGCCATCAGTGAGTCTACAGGGACCAATCAGCCCCAGCATTTT.

The rearrangement links TRBV27 to TRBJ1-4; TRBD1 might be the D (5 bases). With 6 bases removed from V and 6 bases from J, the gap between germline ends came to 17 bases. Germline V gives CDR1 MNHEY, CDR2 SMNVEV (reference sequence). There are 15 residues in the CDR3. The CDR3 nucleotides are TGTGCCAGCAGGGGATTGGGGGTGCCGGATGAAAAACTGTTTTTT. This encodes CASRGLGVPDEKLFF.

The V and J genes are TRBV7-2 and TRBJ2-5; D gene unclear. The CDR3 runs to 14 residues. V was trimmed by 1 base and J by 1 base, leaving 7 bases between them. CDR1 is SGHTA, CDR2 FQGNSA, per germline. CDR3 region: CASSLDLIQETQYF. The CDR3 nucleotides are TGTGCCAGCAGCTTAGACCTTATCCAAGAGACCCAGTACTTC. The full variable domain, its missing parts supplied by reference TRBV7-2 and TRBJ2-5, is GAGVSQSPSNKVTEKGKDVELRCDPISGHTALYWYRQSLGQGLEFLIYFQGNSAPDKSGLPSDRFSAERTGGSVSTLTIQRTQQEDSAVYLCASSLDLIQETQYFGPGTRLLVL.

Concerning this clone itself: The limits of the CDR3 on the DNA are not certain, so only TCRdb's listed CDR3 is given. This chain links TRBV30 with TRBJ1-4. The length of the CDR3 is 21 amino acids, counting both ends. Germline CDR1 reads GTSNPN; CDR2 reads SVGIG (reference sequence). CDR3: CAWSVARSGLFFGSGTQGLFF.

The gene calls are TRBV18 and TRBJ2-3; D perhaps matches TRBD2 (6 bases). Germline V gene lookup returns CDR1 KGHSH and CDR2 LQKENI. This CDR3 is 12 amino acids long. Trimming stripped 6 bases from V and 4 bases from J, with 8 bases between. The CDR3 DNA follows: TGTGCCAGCTCGGGAGGCGCAGATACGCAGTATTTT. Its protein is CASSGGADTQYF.

V and J are TRBV10-3 and TRBJ2-7; 8 bases are a match to TRBD2. The germline V gene has CDR1 ENHRY and CDR2 SYGVKD. Trimming took 5 bases from V and 4 from J; bases not matched to a gene: 7. The CDR3 runs to 14 residues. CDR3 in amino acids: CAISPPGGTYEQYF. CDR3 in DNA: TGTGCCATCAGTCCCCCGGGAGGGACATACGAGCAGTACTTC.

The CDR3 protein is CASSQERRGQMEAFF. The CDR3 DNA reads as TGTGCCAGCAGCCAAGAGCGCAGGGGGCAGATGGAGGCTTTCTTT. The rearrangement joins TRBV3-1 (or the pseudogene TRBV3-2) to TRBJ1-1; 8 bases are a match to TRBD1. Looked up from germline, CDR1 is LGHDT and CDR2 is YNNKEL (reference sequence). The CDR3 runs to 15 residues. The J segment lost 11 bases and the V segment lost 0 bases, leaving 11 bases of the junction unmatched.

This clone was recorded only once. V and J are TRBV15 and TRBJ1-5, with 9 bases fitting TRBD1. CDR1 is LNHNV and CDR2 is YYDKDF in the germline V gene (reference sequence). The CDR3 loop spans 16 amino acids. V shed 5 bases, J shed 3 bases, and the junction held 8 bases outside the gene matches. The CDR3 DNA reads TGTGCCACCAGCGGAGGACAGGGGACACTCAATCAGCCCCAGCATTTT. Residues: CATSGGQGTLNQPQHF. The complete variable domain, with remaining parts taken from reference TRBV15 and TRBJ1-5, reads DAMVIQNPRYQVTQFGKPVTLSCSQTLNHNVMYWYQQKSSQAPKLLFHYYDKDFNNEADTPDNFQSRRPNTSFCFLDIRSPGLGDTAMYLCATSGGQGTLNQPQHFGDGTRLSIL.

This clone appeared once. The chain joins TRBV12-3 or TRBV12-4 to TRBJ1-2, with no clear D. V was pared by 3 bases and J by 1 base, with 6 bases between. The CDR3 consists of 13 residues. The CDR3 nucleotides read TGTGCCAGCAGTTTCGGCCGTAACTATGGCTACACCTTC. Amino acid sequence: CASSFGRNYGYTF.

This clone has just one count. This rearrangement joins TRBV3-1 (or the pseudogene TRBV3-2) to TRBJ2-3; 9 nucleotides line up with TRBD1. The V gene's germline CDR1 is LGHDT and CDR2 YNNKEL (reference sequence). The CDR3 sequence is 17 residues long. The trim removed 5 bases at V and 6 bases at J, leaving 15 bases unmatched. The CDR3 DNA follows: TGTGCCAGCAGCAGACCTGTAGGGACAGGGCATATGGATACGCAGTATTTT. Encoded protein: CASSRPVGTGHMDTQYF.

This chain joins TRBV4-1 and TRBJ1-1; 8 bases fit TRBD1. This CDR3 is built from 15 residues. From germline, CDR1 is MGHRA and CDR2 YSYEKL. V was pared by 7 bases and J by 0 bases, with 7 bases of the junction left unmatched. The CDR3 reads CASTQGAIMNTEAFF. The CDR3 bases are TGCGCCAGCACTCAGGGGGCGATCATGAACACTGAAGCTTTCTTT.